Shown below are 12 T cell receptor beta chains from a single sample sequenced in a study of chemoradiotherapy in HPV16-positive cancers. TCRdb keeps only in-frame clones here, not all; method: immunoSEQ multiplex PCR. The data hold approximately 1,000 clones, with about nine tenths observed a single time. The sequencing used tumor tissue, collected from a patient who underwent chemoradiotherapy. The receptors were gathered from a human donor with HPV-associated anogenital cancer.

V is TRBV5-1 and J is TRBJ2-1, with 9 bases fitting TRBD2. The CDR3 length is 19 residues. With V trimmed by 4 bases and J by 6 bases, 20 bases remained unmatched. Germline CDR1 is SGHRS and CDR2 is YFSETQ. The CDR3: CASSQWTGRISGGPNEQFF. The CDR3 DNA is TGCGCCAGCAGCCAATGGACAGGTCGAATTAGCGGGGGCCCCAATGAGCAGTTCTTC. Full variable domain (outside the CDR3, taken from reference TRBV5-1 and TRBJ2-1): KAGVTQTPRYLIKTRGQQVTLSCSPISGHRSVSWYQQTPGQGLQFLFEYFSETQRNKGNFPGRFSGRQFSNSRSEMNVSTLELGDSALYLCASSQWTGRISGGPNEQFFGPGTRLTVL.

V usage is TRBV14 and J usage is TRBJ1-2; D remains ambiguous. V was trimmed by 0 bases and J by 2 bases, leaving 16 bases between them. The CDR3 has 17 amino acids. The germline V gene encodes CDR1 SGHDN and CDR2 FVKESK. The DNA of the CDR3 is TGTGCCAGCAGCCAAGAGCTGTTAGAGGGCGCGAACTATGGCTACACCTTC. Translation: CASSQELLEGANYGYTF.

The V call is TRBV29-1, the J call TRBJ1-1; 9 bases map to TRBD1. Trimming removed 2 bases from V and 4 bases from J; junction bases left unmatched: 8. Germline CDR1 and CDR2: SQVTM and ANQGSEA. This CDR3 has 15 amino acids. CDR3 protein: CSVELGQGFATEAFF. CDR3 DNA: TGCAGCGTTGAATTGGGACAGGGTTTTGCCACTGAAGCTTTCTTT.

This clone was seen only once. The CDR3, as DNA: TGCGCCAGCAGCTTGGGGGGGAGTAGCGGTGCAACTAATGAAAAACTGTTTTTT. Amino acids: CASSLGGSSGATNEKLFF. The chain couples TRBV5-1 to TRBJ1-4; TRBD1 might be the D (5 bases). The V end was cut by 0 bases, the J end by 0 bases, with 15 bases between. The CDR3 loop spans 18 amino acids. Germline assignment: CDR1 SGHRS and CDR2 YFSETQ.

V and J are TRBV7-9 and TRBJ1-2; 7 bases fit TRBD1. CDR1 and CDR2 from the germline V gene are SEHNR and FQNEAQ (reference sequence). Losses at the gene ends were 2 bases for V and 5 bases for J; bases not matched to a gene: 2. The CDR3 totals 13 residues. CDR3 sequence (DNA): TGTGCCAGCAGCTTACCAGGGGGATATGGCTACACCTTC. It specifies CASSLPGGYGYTF.

The rearrangement uses TRBV27 and TRBJ1-2; tentatively, D is TRBD1 (5 bases). The CDR3 extends over 14 amino acids. The V gene lost 2 bases and the J gene lost 1 base, with 8 bases spanning the gap. The germline gives CDR1 MNHEY, CDR2 SMNVEV (reference sequence). In DNA, the CDR3 is TGTGCCAGCAGTTTAAGAGGGGTTAACTATGGCTACACCTTC. Its protein product is CASSLRGVNYGYTF.

This clone was seen only a few times. V and J are TRBV6-6 and TRBJ2-7, with TRBD1 as a possible D gene (6 bases). CDR3 length equals 16 residues. The germline V and J ends were trimmed by 2 bases and 3 bases, with 17 bases remaining between them. Germline V lookup: CDR1 MNHNY, CDR2 SVGAGI (reference sequence). The DNA of the CDR3 is TGTGCCAGCAGTTACGTGAAAGGAGTACAGGGCTACGAGCAGTACTTC. Translated: CASSYVKGVQGYEQYF.

The chain uses TRBV18 and TRBJ1-5, with TRBD1 as a possible D gene (5 bases). Germline-derived CDR1 and CDR2 are KGHSH and LQKENI. CDR3 size: 14 residues. V shed 0 bases and J shed 9 bases, with 12 bases lying between them. The CDR3 is CASSPPRDGAPQHF. DNA of the CDR3: TGTGCCAGCTCACCACCAAGGGATGGGGCGCCCCAGCATTTT.

The chain recombines TRBV14 with TRBJ1-2, with D unclear. V gave up 5 bases and J gave up 3 bases, with 13 bases separating them. CDR1 and CDR2 from the germline V gene are SGHDN and FVKESK. The length of the CDR3 is 14 residues. The CDR3 protein is CASSETGIYYGYTF. The DNA of the CDR3 is TGTGCCAGCAGCGAAACCGGGATATACTATGGCTACACCTTC. Complete variable domain (other parts from reference TRBV14 and TRBJ1-2): EAGVTQFPSHSVIEKGQTVTLRCDPISGHDNLYWYRRVMGKEIKFLLHFVKESKQDESGMPNNRFLAERTGGTYSTLKVQPAELEDSGVYFCASSETGIYYGYTFGSGTRLTVV.

The J gene is TRBJ2-3, the V gene TRBV30; either TRBD1 or TRBD2 may fit D (6 bases each). V lost 5 bases and J 0 bases, leaving 15 bases between the germline ends. CDR3 size: 15 residues. Germline CDR1 is GTSNPN and CDR2 is SVGIG (reference sequence). In DNA form, the CDR3 reads TGTGCCTGGGGACAGCCCGGGACTAGCACAGATACGCAGTATTTT. This codes for CAWGQPGTSTDTQYF.

The chain is built from TRBV11-2 and TRBJ2-3; a weak D match, TRBD2 (5 bases). Germline values: CDR1 SGHAT, CDR2 FQNNGV. This CDR3 spans 14 amino acids. V was cut by 0 bases and J by 3 bases, with 7 bases left in between. The CDR3 loop is CASSLDRGTDTQYF. The CDR3, as DNA: TGTGCCAGCAGCTTAGATCGAGGGACAGATACGCAGTATTTT. The full variable domain, with the rest looked up from reference TRBV11-2 and TRBJ2-3, is EAGVAQSPRYKIIEKRQSVAFWCNPISGHATLYWYQQILGQGPKLLIQFQNNGVVDDSQLPKDRFSAERLKGVDSTLKIQPAKLEDSAVYLCASSLDRGTDTQYFGPGTRLTVL.

This rearrangement joins TRBV2 to TRBJ2-1; no definite D call. This CDR3 comprises 13 residues. Per the germline V gene, CDR1 is SNHLY and CDR2 is FYNNEI. Trimming removed 6 bases from V and 4 bases from J, with 10 bases in between. DNA of the CDR3: TGTGCCAGCAGCCCTTACCTTTACAATGAGCAGTTCTTC. Translating it yields CASSPYLYNEQFF.